The next 12 T cell receptor beta chains were all read from a single sample in a study of T cell responses to AZD1222 COVID-19 vaccine. Generated by immunoSEQ multiplex PCR, the TCRdb table keeps only in-frame clones and is missing some. The sample holds hundreds of thousands of clones, under 95% seen once. Sequencing used peripheral blood, obtained on day 0 of MenACWY control vaccination. The receptor source for this set is an adult in good health.

The chain couples TRBV5-4 to TRBJ1-2; a possible D gene is TRBD1 (6 bases). CDR1 and CDR2 from the germline V gene are SGHNT and YYREEE (reference sequence). The CDR3 sequence is 15 residues long. The V gene lost 5 bases and the J gene lost 4 bases, with 18 bases spanning the gap. CDR3 DNA sequence: TGTGCCAGCAGACCAGGGGCCCCCAATGGCTATGGCTACACCTTC. Translating gives CASRPGAPNGYGYTF.

This chain links TRBV6-1 with TRBJ2-3; 7 bases agree with TRBD2. The germline V gene has CDR1 MNHNS and CDR2 SASEGT. This CDR3 spans 14 amino acids. V trimming: 4 bases; J trimming: 2 bases; junction bases outside the gene matches: 3. The CDR3 DNA sequence: TGTGCCAGCAGTGCAGCGGGGTACACAGATACGCAGTATTTT. Protein sequence: CASSAAGYTDTQYF.

A single count supports this clone. This sample also contains other DNA sequences that code for the same CDR3. V gene TRBV3-1 (or the pseudogene TRBV3-2) combines with J gene TRBJ1-2; no reliable D call. V gave up 0 bases and J gave up 7 bases, with 6 bases separating them. The CDR3 runs 12 residues. CDR1 and CDR2 (germline): LGHDT, YNNKEL (reference sequence). The chain's CDR3 is CASSQERGGYTF. The DNA for the CDR3 is TGTGCCAGCAGCCAAGAGCGGGGTGGCTACACCTTC.

This rearrangement joins TRBV2 to TRBJ1-2; D unclear. The CDR3 runs to 13 residues. The V end lost 2 bases, the J end lost 4 bases, and 8 bases lay between the germline ends. Germline-derived CDR1 and CDR2 are SNHLY and FYNNEI. In nucleotides, the CDR3 is TGTGCCAGCAGTGAAAACCAGGCCTATGGCTACACCTTC. It codes for CASSENQAYGYTF.

For this clone: Given the absence of the conserved phenylalanine or tryptophan at the CDR3 end, a read error is likely. The chain links TRBV5-1 to TRBJ1-1; TRBD1 is a possible D gene (6 bases). CDR3 length: 15 amino acids. Trimming left V 0 bases short and J 1 base short, with 10 bases between. Germline values: CDR1 SGHRS, CDR2 YFSETQ. CDR3 bases: TGCGCCAGCAGCTTGGTACAGGGAGGGAACACTGAAGCTTTCTCT. Its protein is CASSLVQGGNTEAFS.

The chain links TRBV4-3 to TRBJ1-2; D remains unclear. Trimming pared 0 bases from V and 4 bases from J, leaving 6 bases between. The CDR3 loop spans 13 amino acids. In germline, CDR1 is LGHNA, CDR2 YSLEER. DNA for the CDR3: TGCGCCAGCAGCCAAGAGGCGAGCTATGGCTACACCTTC. Translating gives CASSQEASYGYTF.

The V call is TRBV5-5, the J call TRBJ1-3, with a weak D call TRBD1 (5 bases). V lost 0 bases to trimming and J lost 4 bases, with 5 bases between them. CDR3 length: 13 residues. The germline V gene has CDR1 SGHKS and CDR2 YYEKEE (reference sequence). CDR3 coding DNA: TGTGCCAGCAGCTTGGCAGGGGGAAACACCATATATTTT. It encodes CASSLAGGNTIYF.

This chain links TRBV6-4 with TRBJ2-2; 7 bases are shared with TRBD1. J gave up 0 bases and V 4 bases, and 2 bases lay outside the gene matches. The CDR3 consists of 15 residues. Per the germline V gene, CDR1 is MRHNA and CDR2 is SNTAGT. The CDR3 sequence is CASSVGTANTGELFF. In nucleotides, the CDR3 is TGTGCCAGCAGTGTCGGGACAGCGAACACCGGGGAGCTGTTTTTT.

The genes are TRBV4-1 and TRBJ2-1, with D perhaps matching TRBD2 (5 bases). The CDR3 consists of 15 residues. Germline CDR1 is MGHRA and CDR2 is YSYEKL. Trimming stripped 10 bases from V and 8 bases from J, with 24 bases between. CDR3 residues: CATQARLRVTDEQFF. The CDR3 region has the DNA TGCGCCACTCAGGCTCGTTTGAGGGTAACCGATGAGCAGTTCTTC.

V gene TRBV6-5 combines with J gene TRBJ2-7, with 10 bases lining up with TRBD1. CDR3 length: 13 amino acids. Germline values: CDR1 MNHEY, CDR2 SVGAGI. Germline trimming cut 6 bases from V and 6 bases from J; bases unmatched to any gene: 5. Written as DNA, the CDR3 is TGTGCCAGCAGGCCGACAGGGGGCGGCGAGCAGTACTTC. Translating it yields CASRPTGGGEQYF.

A note on this clone: Other DNA sequences in this sample translate to the same CDR3. The chain joins TRBV9 to TRBJ1-5; D call uncertain. From germline, CDR1 is SGDLS and CDR2 YYNGEE. Between the trimmed V and J ends, which lost 0 bases and 3 bases, there was a span of 7 bases. The length of the CDR3 is 14 residues. The chain's CDR3 is CASSVDGANQPQHF. In DNA, the CDR3 is TGTGCCAGCAGCGTAGATGGCGCCAATCAGCCCCAGCATTTT.

The V and J genes are TRBV5-4 and TRBJ1-6, with TRBD1 identical over 8 bases. V lost 0 bases, J lost 10 bases, and 6 bases stayed unmatched. Germline assignment: CDR1 SGHNT and CDR2 YYREEE (reference sequence). The CDR3 covers 15 residues. In DNA form, the CDR3 reads TGTGCCAGCAGCTTGGGATTGGACAGGGCCTCACCCCTCCACTTT. Protein product: CASSLGLDRASPLHF.